Listed below are T cell receptor beta chains from one sample, sequenced in a study of blood T cell repertoires in COVID-19. Sequencing was performed with immunoSEQ multiplex PCR; in TCRdb, only in-frame clones are kept and a portion is missing. The sample carries roughly 57,000 clones, around 79% recorded once. The specimen sequenced was peripheral blood. These receptors originate from a man in his fifties or sixties with acute or convalescent COVID-19. Both conserved end residues are part of each CDR3. Each record gives: V gene, clone size, J gene, D gene, CDR3 protein, CDR3 DNA. A D gene is named only where the DNA matches it firmly. The size of a clone is reported for some rows only, either as once, few or many, or as a class for expanded clones.

TRBV2	-	TRBJ2-5	-	CASLRGPETQYF	TGTGCCAGCCTGCGAGGGCCAGAGACCCAGTACTTC
TRBV7-9	-	TRBJ1-2	-	CASSISGVTDGYTF	TGTGCCAGCAGCATCTCCGGGGTTACGGATGGCTACACCTTC
TRBV5-1	-	TRBJ1-1	-	CASSSPGILEAFF	TGCGCCAGCAGCTCCCCCGGGATACTTGAAGCTTTCTTT
TRBV28	-	TRBJ2-3	TRBD2	CASSFLAGTDTQYF	TGTGCCAGCAGCTTCCTAGCGGGGACAGATACGCAGTATTTT
TRBV12-2	-	TRBJ2-4	-	CAPGAKNIQYF	TGTGCACCCGGGGCCAAAAACATTCAGTACTTC
TRBV19	-	TRBJ2-2	TRBD2	CASSAYPGGTGELFF	TGTGCCAGTAGTGCCTACCCGGGGGGTACCGGGGAGCTGTTTTTT
TRBV5-4	-	TRBJ2-1	-	CASSLKNIRGGPPYNEQFF	TGTGCCAGCAGCTTGAAGAATATTAGGGGCGGCCCTCCCTACAATGAGCAGTTCTTC
TRBV19	-	TRBJ2-5	TRBD1	CASSTDRGSGETQYF	TGTGCCAGTAGTACGGACAGGGGTTCGGGAGAGACCCAGTACTTC
TRBV6-5	-	TRBJ1-6	-	CASSYQQDGNSPLHF	TGTGCCAGCAGTTACCAACAAGACGGGAATTCACCCCTCCACTTT
TRBV18	few	TRBJ2-6	-	CASASSAAPSGANVLTF	TGTGCCAGCGCCTCCTCAGCGGCTCCCTCTGGGGCCAACGTCCTGACTTTC
TRBV10-3	-	TRBJ2-1	-	CAISDLPRGSYNEQFF	TGTGCCATCAGTGATCTCCCCCGGGGGTCCTACAATGAGCAGTTCTTC
TRBV6-1	-	TRBJ1-3	-	CASSELAGAGNTIYF	TGTGCCAGCAGTGAACTAGCCGGGGCTGGAAACACCATATATTTT
TRBV7-2	once	TRBJ1-1	TRBD1	CASSPRTGGDTEAFF	TGTGCCAGCAGCCCACGGACAGGGGGAGACACTGAAGCTTTCTTT
TRBV12-3/TRBV12-4	-	TRBJ2-2	-	CASSLSGAGELFF	TGTGCCAGCAGTTTGTCAGGGGCCGGGGAGCTGTTTTTT
TRBV19	once	TRBJ1-1	-	CASSKVGGDTEAFF	TGTGCCAGTAGTAAAGTAGGAGGGGACACTGAAGCTTTCTTT
TRBV27	-	TRBJ2-7	-	CASSRPGSYEQYF	TGTGCCAGCTCCCGCCCCGGCTCCTACGAGCAGTACTTC
TRBV6-5	once	TRBJ1-5	TRBD1	CASSPGQGVGQPQHF	TGTGCCAGCAGTCCGGGACAGGGAGTAGGGCAGCCCCAGCATTTT
TRBV7-9	-	TRBJ1-5	-	CASSPPSGQPQHF	TGTGCCAGCAGCCCTCCGTCCGGTCAGCCCCAGCATTTT
TRBV12-5	-	TRBJ2-5	-	CASGVEGTQYF	TGTGCTAGTGGTGTCGAGGGGACCCAGTACTTC
TRBV21-1	-	TRBJ1-5	-	CASSRSLTQGFDSNQPQHF	TGTGCCAGCAGCAGGTCACTTACACAGGGGTTCGATAGCAATCAGCCCCAGCATTTT
TRBV28	many	TRBJ1-2	-	CASSLVGRGANYGYTF	TGTGCCAGCAGTTTAGTAGGCAGGGGAGCTAACTATGGCTACACCTTC
TRBV19	-	TRBJ1-5	TRBD1	CASSIGRTGNQPQHF	TGTGCCAGTAGTATAGGCCGGACAGGGAATCAGCCCCAGCATTTT
TRBV4-2	-	TRBJ1-1	-	CASSHPNIDGANTEAFF	TGTGCCAGCAGCCATCCTAATATCGATGGAGCGAACACTGAAGCTTTCTTT
TRBV7-9	once	TRBJ1-1	-	CASSFSAIRGTEAFF	TGTGCCAGCAGCTTCTCAGCGATAAGGGGCACTGAAGCTTTCTTT
TRBV4-1	-	TRBJ2-1	-	CASSQTLIYNEQFF	TGCGCCAGCAGCCAGACACTCATCTACAATGAGCAGTTCTTC
TRBV5-8	-	TRBJ1-6	TRBD1	CASSPGTGRGSPLHF	TGTGCCAGCAGCCCCGGGACAGGGAGGGGATCACCCCTCCACTTT
TRBV19	-	TRBJ2-5	-	CASSKAVGETQYF	TGTGCCAGTAGTAAGGCGGTAGGAGAGACCCAGTACTTC
TRBV11-3	-	TRBJ2-1	-	CASSYGQEGVVFF	TGTGCCAGCAGCTATGGCCAGGAGGGTGTTGTGTTCTTC
TRBV7-8	-	TRBJ1-4	-	CASSRGVGAGDEKLFF	TGTGCCAGCAGCCGCGGTGTGGGGGCAGGGGATGAAAAACTGTTTTTT
TRBV5-1	-	TRBJ1-2	TRBD1	CASSFGQAVDGYTF	TGCGCCAGCAGCTTTGGACAGGCTGTGGATGGCTACACCTTC
TRBV5-1	few	TRBJ2-7	-	CASRLDPSSYEQYF	TGCGCCAGCCGGCTGGATCCTAGCTCCTACGAGCAGTACTTC
TRBV6-6	-	TRBJ1-2	-	CASRPVRGAGGYTF	TGTGCCAGCAGGCCCGTCCGGGGGGCGGGTGGCTACACCTTC
TRBV29-1	-	TRBJ2-7	TRBD2	CSVGSGREIEQYF	TGCAGCGTTGGTTCAGGGAGGGAAATCGAGCAGTACTTC
TRBV30	many	TRBJ1-3	-	CASSRGRSGNTIYF	TGTGCCTCGTCCCGAGGGCGCTCTGGAAACACCATATATTTT
TRBV4-1	-	TRBJ1-1	TRBD1	CASSHGQGNTEAFF	TGCGCCAGCAGCCACGGACAGGGGAACACTGAAGCTTTCTTT
TRBV7-2	few	TRBJ1-6	-	CASSEDSNSPLHF	TGTGCCAGCAGCGAGGACAGTAATTCACCCCTCCACTTT
TRBV19	-	TRBJ1-2	-	CASSSRTTTGGYTF	TGTGCCAGTAGTTCTCGGACAACGACTGGTGGCTACACCTTC
TRBV6-5	few	TRBJ2-1	TRBD1	CASRPTGGGEQFF	TGTGCCAGCAGACCGACAGGGGGGGGTGAGCAGTTCTTC
TRBV5-5	-	TRBJ1-6	-	CASSLGLTRNSPLHF	TGTGCCAGCAGCTTGGGTCTTACTAGGAATTCACCCCTCCACTTT
TRBV5-1	-	TRBJ2-1	-	CASSMRSYNEQFF	TGCGCCAGCAGTATGAGGTCCTACAATGAGCAGTTCTTC
TRBV11-2	-	TRBJ2-3	-	CASSLGPTQGSTQYF	TGTGCCAGCAGCTTAGGACCGACTCAGGGTAGCACGCAGTATTTT
TRBV9	-	TRBJ1-2	-	CASSVGGRAYGYTF	TGTGCCAGCAGCGTAGGGGGGCGCGCCTATGGCTACACCTTC